The T cell receptor beta chain described here comes from a study of cytomegalovirus exposure and HLA in healthy donors. Study results and limitations: Cytomegalovirus status, reportedly, was diagnosed with high specificity and sensitivity by the classifier. Most subjects' HLA-A and HLA-B alleles were reportedly predicted from TCR beta sequences.

As to this clone: No antigen is known for it.

Germline assignment: CDR1 SEHNR and CDR2 FQNEAQ (reference sequence). J was trimmed by 6 bases and V by 2 bases; bases with no gene match: 1. CDR3 length: 12 residues. Primers included in the PCR were 60 Vbeta and 13 Jbeta primers. Repertoires were generated with immunoSEQ multiplex PCR, while TCRdb's copy carries only in-frame clones and drops some. This table holds 150,000 to 200,000 clones, over 70% found once. This rearrangement joins TRBV7-9 to TRBJ2-7, with TRBD1 identical over 7 bases. The sequenced material came from PBMCs. The TCR originated in a male donor in good health and CMV-seropositive. This chain's CDR3 is CASSLRGREQYF. DNA for the CDR3: TGTGCCAGCAGCTTAAGGGGGCGCGAGCAGTACTTC.